The next 24 T cell receptor beta chains were all read from a single sample in a study of identical twins (dated by TCRdb to 2016 to 2018). The library relied on 5' RACE. The reads were generated on an Illumina HiSeq 2000. In-frame beta chains were kept once TCRdb had trimmed the public reads at Q25 with fastp and called clones with MiXCR. Every distinct CDR3 protein forms one entry, paired with its most common genes and DNA. The sample data list about 520,000 distinct CDR3 sequences, and 22% of these were observed just once. The ten top clones hold 0.91% of the sample. These same data were also listed under a study on T cells expressing NK-cell markers.

Material: CD4+ T cells sorted from blood. All receptors come from a woman aged 18-30 years in good health.

The chain uses TRBV4-3 and TRBJ2-6; D is possibly TRBD2 (5 bases). This CDR3 comprises 17 residues. Trimming pared 0 bases from V and 0 bases from J, leaving 9 bases between. In germline, CDR1 is LGHNA, CDR2 YSLEER. The CDR3 reads CASSQESGSSGANVLTF. CDR3 DNA: TGCGCCAGCAGCCAAGAATCGGGGAGCTCTGGGGCCAACGTCCTGACTTTC.

This rearrangement joins TRBV15 to TRBJ2-4; D is ambiguous. Germline CDR1 LNHNV, CDR2 YYDKDF (reference sequence). CDR3 length: 15 amino acids. V lost 5 bases, J lost 0 bases, and 11 bases lay in between. CDR3 residues: CATSLQLIAKNIQYF. The CDR3 DNA is TGTGCCACCAGCCTCCAGCTCATAGCCAAAAACATTCAGTACTTC.

The chain has TRBV7-9 and TRBJ2-1; 10 bases are a match to TRBD2. After removal of 4 bases from V and 10 bases from J, the junction contained 10 bases not matched to a gene. The CDR3 sequence is 15 residues long. Germline CDR1 and CDR2: SEHNR and FQNEAQ (reference sequence). CDR3 sequence reads: CASSSSGSPGREQFF. DNA for the CDR3: TGTGCCAGCAGCTCTAGCGGGAGTCCGGGCCGGGAGCAGTTCTTC.

This chain uses TRBV7-2 with TRBJ2-1; no firm D call. The CDR3 has 13 residues. The germline V gene encodes CDR1 SGHTA and CDR2 FQGNSA. The ends were cut back, 5 bases at V and 10 bases at J, with 15 bases in the middle. As DNA, the CDR3 is TGTGCCAGCAGCGGAGAACGGAGACTCGAGCAGTTCTTC. Amino acids: CASSGERRLEQFF.

V is TRBV6-2 or TRBV6-3 and J is TRBJ2-7; 13 bases map to TRBD2. CDR3 size: 17 residues. Trimming took 2 bases from V and 5 from J; bases not matched to a gene: 9. CDR1 and CDR2 from the germline V gene are MNHEY and SVGEGT. This CDR3 reads CASSYLGLAGVNHEQYF. For the CDR3, the DNA is TGTGCCAGCAGTTACCTCGGACTAGCGGGAGTGAACCACGAGCAGTACTTC.

The chain links TRBV6-5 to TRBJ2-5, with TRBD2 as a possible D gene (5 bases). V gave up 0 bases and J gave up 4 bases, with 9 bases separating them. CDR3 length equals 14 residues. Per the germline V gene, CDR1 is MNHEY and CDR2 is SVGAGI. The CDR3 DNA is TGTGCCAGCAGTTACTCAACCGGGGTAGAGACCCAGTACTTC. Translation: CASSYSTGVETQYF.

V is TRBV27 and J is TRBJ1-2; D ambiguous. Looked up from germline, CDR1 is MNHEY and CDR2 is SMNVEV (reference sequence). This CDR3 contains 13 residues. Between the trimmed V and J ends, which lost 4 bases and 4 bases, there was a span of 10 bases. The CDR3 reads CASSYLGSYGYTF. CDR3 in DNA: TGTGCCAGCAGTTATCTAGGGTCCTATGGCTACACCTTC.

In its sample, this clonotype was seen a few times. The chain carries TRBV19 and TRBJ1-5; no definite D call. CDR1 is LNHDA and CDR2 is SQIVND in the germline V gene (reference sequence). The CDR3 is 14 residues long. With 5 bases removed from V and 4 bases from J, the gap between germline ends came to 12 bases. The CDR3 protein is CASSERTGNQPQHF. In DNA, the CDR3 is TGTGCCAGTAGTGAAAGGACCGGGAATCAGCCCCAGCATTTT.

This clonotype was counted a few times. This rearrangement joins TRBV29-1 to TRBJ1-1; D possibly corresponds to TRBD1 (5 bases). V was cut by 7 bases and J by 0 bases, with 9 bases left in between. Germline lookup yields CDR1 SQVTM and CDR2 ANQGSEA. CDR3 length: 12 amino acids. In DNA, the CDR3 is TGCAGCGGACAGCCCATGAACACTGAAGCTTTCTTT. Translation: CSGQPMNTEAFF.

The gene calls are TRBV20-1 and TRBJ2-5; D is unclear. The V end was cut by 3 bases, the J end by 5 bases, with 13 bases between. Germline CDR1 DFQATT, CDR2 SNEGSKA (reference sequence). This CDR3 has 13 residues. CDR3: CSASFAGLETQYF. CDR3 coding DNA: TGCAGTGCTAGTTTCGCTGGGCTGGAGACCCAGTACTTC.

This clonotype was picked up a small number of times. The J gene is TRBJ1-1, the V gene TRBV19, with TRBD1 matching over 9 bases. J gave up 0 bases and V 11 bases, and 10 bases lay outside the gene matches. The germline V gene encodes CDR1 LNHDA and CDR2 SQIVND (reference sequence). The CDR3 length is 15 residues. CDR3 in DNA: TGTGCCTCCCGGGGACAGGGACTCATGAACACTGAAGCTTTCTTT. It specifies CASRGQGLMNTEAFF.

This chain links TRBV7-9 with TRBJ2-7; D is possibly TRBD2 (7 bases). Deletions cut 0 bases from V and 6 bases from J, with 12 bases between. The CDR3 extends over 14 amino acids. Germline V gene sequence: CDR1 SEHNR, CDR2 FQNEAQ (reference sequence). The CDR3 bases are TGTGCCAGCAGCTTAGCGGGAGGGGGGCGCGAGCAGTACTTC. Translated, it gives CASSLAGGGREQYF.

A note on this clonotype: A read error may account for a junction end that differs from germline. This chain uses TRBV5-5 with TRBJ2-3, with 7 bases fitting TRBD2. The CDR3 extends over 14 amino acids. Germline V CDR1 and CDR2: SGHKS, YYEKEE (reference sequence). The CDR3 spells CASSRAGETDMQYF. The CDR3 DNA is TGTGCCAGCAGTCGGGCGGGGGAAACAGATATGCAGTATTTT.

This clonotype was detected only a few times. The CDR3 nucleotides are TGCGCCAGCAGGCAAACTGGACATATCGGAGATACGCAGTATTTT. Residues: CASRQTGHIGDTQYF. The rearrangement joins TRBV5-1 to TRBJ2-3; tentatively, D is TRBD1 (5 bases). Germline V gene lookup returns CDR1 SGHRS and CDR2 YFSETQ. CDR3 length: 15 amino acids. Trimming cost V 5 bases and J 5 bases, with 18 bases left between them.

The CDR3 loop reads CASSQDRSNYGYTF. DNA for the CDR3: TGTGCCAGCAGCCAAGATCGAAGTAACTATGGCTACACCTTC. The J gene is TRBJ1-2, the V gene TRBV4-2; D is ambiguous. V shed 0 bases and J shed 1 base, with 6 bases lying between them. Germline CDR1 reads LGHNA; CDR2 reads YNFKEQ. This CDR3 is 14 amino acids long.

CDR3 in amino acids: CASSLSAETDTQYF. Written as DNA, the CDR3 is TGCGCCAGCAGCTTGAGTGCAGAAACAGATACGCAGTATTTT. The rearrangement links TRBV5-1 to TRBJ2-3; no clear D gene. Germline assignment: CDR1 SGHRS and CDR2 YFSETQ. The CDR3 extends over 14 amino acids. Trimming pared 1 base from V and 3 bases from J, leaving 9 bases between.

V usage is TRBV5-1 and J usage is TRBJ2-5, with a weak D call TRBD2 (5 bases). V lost 4 bases to trimming and J lost 1 base, with 14 bases between them. CDR3 size: 15 residues. The V gene's germline CDR1 is SGHRS and CDR2 YFSETQ. In DNA, the CDR3 is TGCGCCAGCAGCAGGGAGAGCCAGAGCCAAGAGACCCAGTACTTC. Encoded protein: CASSRESQSQETQYF.

The chain combines TRBV11-3 with TRBJ2-1; weak D call: TRBD1 (6 bases). V gave up 5 bases and J gave up 7 bases, with 15 bases separating them. This CDR3 contains 14 residues. Germline V CDR1 and CDR2: SGHNT, YENEEA. The CDR3 nucleotides read TGTGCCAGCAGCCACGGCAGGGGTGTAAATGAGCAGTTCTTC. Translation gives CASSHGRGVNEQFF.

This chain connects TRBV9 to TRBJ2-5; weak D call: TRBD2 (6 bases). V lost 2 bases and J lost 2, with 10 bases in between. The CDR3 is 14 amino acids. Per germline, CDR1 SGDLS and CDR2 YYNGEE. The CDR3: CASSVRDLQETQYF. CDR3 bases: TGTGCCAGCAGCGTGCGGGACCTACAAGAGACCCAGTACTTC.

J is TRBJ1-4 and V is TRBV4-3, with 7 bases matching TRBD1. In germline, CDR1 is LGHNA, CDR2 YSLEER. The CDR3 covers 16 residues. V lost 1 base to trimming and J lost 8 bases; unmatched junction nucleotides: 10. The CDR3 nucleotides read TGCGCCAGCAGCCAAGTTTATACTGGGACAGCCGAAAAACTGTTTTTT. Residues: CASSQVYTGTAEKLFF.

This clonotype was seen ten or more times. The rearrangement links TRBV5-1 to TRBJ2-7; either TRBD1 or TRBD2 may supply D (5 bases each). V gave up 0 bases and J gave up 3 bases, with 19 bases separating them. The CDR3 runs 17 residues. Germline CDR1 SGHRS, CDR2 YFSETQ. CDR3 coding DNA: TGCGCCAGCAGCTTGGAGGGGCGGGCCGGACGTCGCTACGAGCAGTACTTC. This gives the protein CASSLEGRAGRRYEQYF.

This chain links TRBV24-1 with TRBJ2-3; 7 positions match TRBD1. Germline loops: CDR1 KGHDR, CDR2 SFDVKD. V dropped 6 bases and J dropped 2; count of bases not matched to a gene: 4. The CDR3 runs 14 residues. CDR3 in DNA: TGTGCCACCAGTAGTACAGGGGACACAGATACGCAGTATTTT. The encoded protein is CATSSTGDTDTQYF.

The chain combines TRBV7-2 with TRBJ2-7; D gene unclear. This CDR3 is 13 amino acids long. Trimming shortened V by 4 bases and J by 2 bases, and 9 bases separated the two germline ends. Germline CDR1 SGHTA, CDR2 FQGNSA. CDR3 nucleotides: TGTGCCAGCAGCTCGGCAGACACCTACGAGCAGTACTTC. It translates to CASSSADTYEQYF. The full variable domain, completed using reference TRBV7-2 and TRBJ2-7, is GAGVSQSPSNKVTEKGKDVELRCDPISGHTALYWYRQSLGQGLEFLIYFQGNSAPDKSGLPSDRFSAERTGGSVSTLTIQRTQQEDSAVYLCASSSADTYEQYFGPGTRLTVT.

This clonotype was picked up a small number of times. The V call is TRBV7-9, the J call TRBJ2-7, with TRBD2 identical over 10 bases. The CDR3 consists of 15 residues. With 1 base clipped from V and 4 bases from J, the junction kept 4 bases outside the gene matches. The V gene's germline CDR1 is SEHNR and CDR2 FQNEAQ (reference sequence). The CDR3 DNA follows: TGTGCCAGCAGCTTAGGTAGGACTAGCGGTTACGAGCAGTACTTC. Its protein is CASSLGRTSGYEQYF.